The following is a T cell receptor beta chain sequence with its context. This likely came from a read error, as a far larger clone is one base away. The data derive from a study of low-dose radiotherapy and immunotherapy resistance in tumors. Across the whole study: Cyclophosphamide was given intravenously at 200 mg/m2 every two weeks, and each dose came one day before radiation and immunotherapy.

Time point given: before trial treatment. V was shortened by 5 bases and J by 5 bases, with 19 bases between the two germline ends. CDR3 length: 15 amino acids. CDR1 and CDR2 (germline): ENHRY, SYGVKD. First-strand cDNA used TRAV- and TRBV-specific primers, covering alpha and beta chains. The PCR that amplified TCRs ran for roughly 20 cycles, relying on a constant-region primer and a V-primer adapter. TCRdb re-analysed the reads in MiXCR, keeping a single row per CDR3 protein. The sample includes 64,000 or so distinct CDR3 sequences, around 27% of them seen just once. This TCR was recovered from a male donor with rectosigmoid adenocarcinoma. The specimen comprised PBMCs, sampled before treatment. This chain links TRBV10-3 with TRBJ2-7; D is perhaps TRBD2 (7 bases). The CDR3 here is CAISPRGRGIDEQYF. For the CDR3, the DNA is TGTGCCATCAGTCCTAGGGGGAGGGGGATCGACGAGCAGTACTTC.